This T cell receptor beta chain was identified in a study of blood T cell repertoires in COVID-19. The table lists this clone with a few counts. Sequencing used immunoSEQ multiplex PCR; TCRdb keeps in-frame clones, though not all of them. Of 150,000 to 200,000 clones listed, about four fifths are singletons. Germline V CDR1 and CDR2: SGHDT, YYEEEE. The ends were cut back, 0 bases at V and 8 bases at J, with 12 bases in the middle. The CDR3 consists of 14 residues. The chain employs TRBV5-6 and TRBJ1-5; no definite D call. The sample comprised PBMCs or T cells enriched from blood (not recorded which). The TCR was taken from a man in his fifties who had recovered from COVID-19. The CDR3 spells CASSLGAVLKPQHF. The DNA of the CDR3 is TGTGCCAGCAGCTTGGGCGCGGTTTTAAAGCCCCAGCATTTT.